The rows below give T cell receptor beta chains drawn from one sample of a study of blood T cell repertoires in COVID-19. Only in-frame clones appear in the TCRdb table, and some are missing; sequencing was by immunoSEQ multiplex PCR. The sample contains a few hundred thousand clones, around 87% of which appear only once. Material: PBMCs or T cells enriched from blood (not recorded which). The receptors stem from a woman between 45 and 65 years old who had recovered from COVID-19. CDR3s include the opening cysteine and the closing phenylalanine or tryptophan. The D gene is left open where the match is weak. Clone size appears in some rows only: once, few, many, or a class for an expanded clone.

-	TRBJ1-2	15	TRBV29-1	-	TGCAGCGCCCGAGGCCTAGATACCCGGGGCTATGGCTACACCTTC	CSARGLDTRGYGYTF
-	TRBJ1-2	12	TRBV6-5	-	TGTGCCACCACGGGGGGAAGCTATGGCTACACCTTC	CATTGGSYGYTF
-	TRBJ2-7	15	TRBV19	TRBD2	TGTGCCAGTAGTCTCCGACTAGCGGGGGCTTACGAGCAGTACTTC	CASSLRLAGAYEQYF
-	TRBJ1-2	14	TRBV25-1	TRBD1	TGTGCCAGCAGCTGGACAGGGGGCGACTATGGCTACACCTTC	CASSWTGGDYGYTF
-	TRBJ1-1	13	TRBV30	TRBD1	TGTGCCTGGAGTCCGACGGACAGGTCGGCAGCTTTCTTT	CAWSPTDRSAAFF
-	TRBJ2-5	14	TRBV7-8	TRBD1	TGTGCCAGCAGCTTACTAGGACAGGGTGAGACCCAGTACTTC	CASSLLGQGETQYF
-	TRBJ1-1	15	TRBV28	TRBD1	TGTGCCAGCAGACTGGTGACAGGGATAGACACTGAAGCTTTCTTT	CASRLVTGIDTEAFF
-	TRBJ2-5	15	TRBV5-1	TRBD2	TGCGCCAGCAGCCAAGCGAGTGTGACTAGCGGTACCCAGTACTTC	CASSQASVTSGTQYF
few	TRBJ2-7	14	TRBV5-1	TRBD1	TGCGCCAGCAGCACCGAGACAGGGGGCTACGAGCAGTACTTC	CASSTETGGYEQYF
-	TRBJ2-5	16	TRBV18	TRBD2	TGTGCCAGCTCACCGACACTAGCGGGGGTACAAGAGACCCAGTACTTC	CASSPTLAGVQETQYF
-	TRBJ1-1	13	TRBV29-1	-	TGCAGCGTCCGGACAAACATGAACACTGAAGCTTTCTTT	CSVRTNMNTEAFF
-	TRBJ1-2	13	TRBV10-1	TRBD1	TGCGCCAGCCCTTCGGGACAGGGGGATGGCTACACCTTC	CASPSGQGDGYTF
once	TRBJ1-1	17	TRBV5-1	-	TGCGCCAGCAGCTTTGGTCCCTTGATAACCGGGAGCACTGAAGCTTTCTTT	CASSFGPLITGSTEAFF